The sequence of this T cell receptor (beta chain) was determined in a study of cytotoxic CD8 clonotypes in ibrutinib-treated CLL. For the study at large: Response samples were drawn at a median of about eleven months of treatment, range 6 to 36. Study-wide findings and caveats: Public clonotypes occurred uncommonly; on treatment, they contracted or remained stable.

This table comes from immunoSEQ multiplex PCR, and its TCRdb copy is limited to in-frame clones, with some not included. The table includes 130,000 to 150,000 clones, 79% detected once. CDR3 length equals 12 residues. The V gene's germline CDR1 is SEHNR and CDR2 FQNEAQ (reference sequence). V was clipped by 3 bases and J by 4 bases, with 3 bases between them. A remark on this clone: Its target is not known.

Sequenced material: PBMCs, taken after 12 months of ibrutinib treatment. This chain joins TRBV7-9 and TRBJ2-2, with D uncertain. This TCR was sampled from a human donor with chronic lymphocytic leukemia. As DNA, the CDR3 is TGTGCCAGCAGCTTTGGCACCGGGGAGCTGTTTTTT. As protein: CASSFGTGELFF.